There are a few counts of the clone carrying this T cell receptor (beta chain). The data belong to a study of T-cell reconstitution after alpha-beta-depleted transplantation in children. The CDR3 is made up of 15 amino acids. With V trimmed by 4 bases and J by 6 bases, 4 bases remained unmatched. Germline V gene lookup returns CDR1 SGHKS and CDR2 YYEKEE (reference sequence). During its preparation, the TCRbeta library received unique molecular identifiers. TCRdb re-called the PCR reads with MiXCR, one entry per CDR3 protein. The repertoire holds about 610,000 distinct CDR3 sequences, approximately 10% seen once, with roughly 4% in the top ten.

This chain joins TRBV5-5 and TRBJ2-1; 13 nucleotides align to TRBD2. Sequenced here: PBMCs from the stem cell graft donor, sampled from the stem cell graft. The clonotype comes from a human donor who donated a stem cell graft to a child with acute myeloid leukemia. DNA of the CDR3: TGTGCCAGCAGCCCGGGACTAGCGGGGTCCAATGAGCAGTTCTTC. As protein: CASSPGLAGSNEQFF.